Listed below are T cell receptor beta chains from one sample, sequenced in a study of CD8+ T cells in alopecia areata. Here immunoSEQ multiplex PCR was the method, and the copy in TCRdb shows in-frame clones only, minus some. The profile shows 61,000 or so clones, almost 97% of them singletons. The sequencing used CD8+ T cells sorted from blood, collected at week 0. The source is a human donor with alopecia areata. Each CDR3 is given with its conserved first and last residue. D genes are given only for firm matches. Clone size is stated in some rows and not others, as once, few, many or a class when expanded.

TRBJ2-7	.	TRBV18	once	TGTGCCAGCTCACCAGGCGCACGGGGCTCCGACGAGCAGTACTTC	CASSPGARGSDEQYF
TRBJ2-3	.	TRBV11-2	.	TGTGCCAGCAGCCTAGGGTGGGGGCCCGGAGATACGCAGTATTTT	CASSLGWGPGDTQYF
TRBJ2-2	.	TRBV7-2	.	TGTGCCAGCAGCTTAAAGAAGCAGGGCGGCACCGGGGAGCTGTTTTTT	CASSLKKQGGTGELFF
TRBJ2-1	.	TRBV27	.	TGTGCCAGCAGTTTAGGCGGCGGACTTTACAATGAGCAGTTCTTC	CASSLGGGLYNEQFF
TRBJ2-4	.	TRBV7-9	once	TGTGCCAGCAGCTCGTCACAGGGAGGCAAAAACATTCAGTACTTC	CASSSSQGGKNIQYF
TRBJ2-3	.	TRBV7-9	.	TGTGCCAGCAGCTTATTGGGGGGAGCTAGCACAGATACGCAGTATTTT	CASSLLGGASTDTQYF
TRBJ2-7	TRBD2	TRBV11-2	.	TGTGCCAGCAGCTTAGGAAGGGGTCGAAGCGGGGGAGTGAAAGAGCAGTACTTC	CASSLGRGRSGGVKEQYF
TRBJ2-7	.	TRBV4-3	.	TGCGCCAGCAGCCAAGATAGGGCTCCTGGGGTCTACGAGCAGTACTTC	CASSQDRAPGVYEQYF
TRBJ1-1	.	TRBV5-6	.	TGTGCCAGCAGCTCGGCGGGGGTCTATGGCACTGAAGCTTTCTTT	CASSSAGVYGTEAFF
TRBJ2-1	TRBD2	TRBV27	.	TGTGCCAGCGGACTAGCGGGGGATAATGAGCAGTTCTTC	CASGLAGDNEQFF
TRBJ2-1	TRBD2	TRBV29-1	.	TGCAGCGGTCTAGCGGGGGTAAAAAATGAGCAGTTCTTC	CSGLAGVKNEQFF
TRBJ1-6	.	TRBV6-5	.	TGTGCCAGCAGTCCGGGGGCCTACTCACCCCTCCACTTT	CASSPGAYSPLHF
TRBJ2-3	.	TRBV27	.	TGTGCCAGCCGGTGGGGGCACACAGATACGCAGTATTTT	CASRWGHTDTQYF
TRBJ2-2	TRBD2	TRBV11-2	.	TGTGCCAGCAGCCACCTTACTAGCGGGGGGCCGCCGAACACCGGGGAGCTGTTTTTT	CASSHLTSGGPPNTGELFF
TRBJ2-7	.	TRBV21-1	.	TGTGCCAGCACATCTTGGGACCGAACCTACGAGCAGTACTTC	CASTSWDRTYEQYF
TRBJ2-6	TRBD2	TRBV2	.	TGTGCCAGCCCAGGAGGGAGGGGACCGAACTCTGGGGCCAACGTCCTGACTTTC	CASPGGRGPNSGANVLTF
TRBJ2-7	.	TRBV5-1	.	TGCGCCAGCAGCTTGTCTCTGGGGACCTACGAGCAGTACTTC	CASSLSLGTYEQYF
TRBJ2-3	TRBD2	TRBV7-6	.	TGTGCCAGCAGCTTATCGGGGGGAGGGAGCACAGATACGCAGTATTTT	CASSLSGGGSTDTQYF
TRBJ2-7	TRBD1	TRBV13	.	TGTGCCAGCAGCCCCCCCGGACAGGGGGCACGTAGGGAGCAGTACTTC	CASSPPGQGARREQYF
TRBJ1-3	.	TRBV27	.	TGTGCCAGCAGTTCAGGGACAACCGGAAACACCATATATTTT	CASSSGTTGNTIYF
TRBJ1-2	.	TRBV19	.	TGTGCCAGTAGTCTCTGGGACAAGGACTATGGCTACACCTTC	CASSLWDKDYGYTF
TRBJ1-2	.	TRBV7-6	.	TGTGCCAGCAGCTTCGGTGATAACTATGGCTACACCTTC	CASSFGDNYGYTF
TRBJ2-5	TRBD2	TRBV4-1	once	TGCGCCAGCAGCCGAGGAGCTGGCGGGGGGGATGGAGAGACCCAGTACTTC	CASSRGAGGGDGETQYF
TRBJ1-1	.	TRBV30	.	TGTGCCTGGAACTTCGCGACCCACGGAGCTTTCTTT	CAWNFATHGAFF
TRBJ2-1	.	TRBV5-1	.	TGCGCCAGCAGCCCGGTCTCCAATGAGCAGTTCTTC	CASSPVSNEQFF
TRBJ2-1	TRBD2	TRBV7-8	.	TGTGCCAGCAGCTTAGCGTCCCCGGCGGGGGGCTCCTACAATGAGCAGTTCTTC	CASSLASPAGGSYNEQFF
TRBJ2-1	TRBD2	TRBV29-1	.	TGCAGCGTTGGGGGACTAGCGTCTGAGCAGTTCTTC	CSVGGLASEQFF
TRBJ2-7	TRBD2	TRBV5-1	.	TGCGCCAGCAGCCCGGGAGGGGGCTACGAGCAGTACTTC	CASSPGGGYEQYF
TRBJ2-7	.	TRBV6-5	.	TGTGCCAGCAGCTGGGACCTAAACTACGAGCAGTACTTC	CASSWDLNYEQYF
TRBJ2-2	TRBD1	TRBV6-5	.	TGTGCCAGCAGTTTGCAGGGGGTCACCGGGGAGCTGTTTTTT	CASSLQGVTGELFF
TRBJ2-7	.	TRBV11-2	.	TGTGCCAGCAGCTTGCCGGACAGATCCTACGAGCAGTACTTC	CASSLPDRSYEQYF
TRBJ2-3	TRBD1	TRBV23-1	.	TGCGCCTTGGTCAGGGGGAGCACAGATACGCAGTATTTT	CALVRGSTDTQYF
TRBJ2-3	.	TRBV4-1	.	TGCGCCAGCAGCCAAGAAAACCAGGGTGGAGATACGCAGTATTTT	CASSQENQGGDTQYF
TRBJ2-7	.	TRBV7-6	.	TGTGCCAGCAGCTTACCCAGGGGCGGGGGCTCCTACGAGCAGTACTTC	CASSLPRGGGSYEQYF
TRBJ1-1	.	TRBV29-1	.	TGCAGCGACAAGGGGGAGTACACTGAAGCTTTCTTT	CSDKGEYTEAFF
TRBJ1-2	.	TRBV4-1	.	TGCGCCAGCAGCCAAGACAAGGGGCGGTACTATGGCTACACCTTC	CASSQDKGRYYGYTF
TRBJ2-1	.	TRBV19	.	TGTGCCAGTAGTATAGGGGCTTTACGTGAGCAGTTCTTC	CASSIGALREQFF
TRBJ2-3	.	TRBV2	.	TGTGCCAGCAGGGACCGGGACTTGAGCACAGATACGCAGTATTTT	CASRDRDLSTDTQYF
TRBJ1-2	.	TRBV2	.	TGTGCCAGCACCGGGACTCCTAACTATGGCTACACCTTC	CASTGTPNYGYTF
TRBJ2-4	TRBD2	TRBV5-4	.	TGTGCCAGCAGCTTGGCTTCTAGCGGGGGGGTGAAAAACATTCAGTACTTC	CASSLASSGGVKNIQYF
TRBJ2-2	TRBD2	TRBV4-3	.	TGCGCCAGCAGCCAAGATCTTAGCGGGGCGAACACCGGGGAGCTGTTTTTT	CASSQDLSGANTGELFF
TRBJ2-7	TRBD2	TRBV4-1	once	TGCGCCAGCAGCCCTGGACTAGCCTACGAGCAGTACTTC	CASSPGLAYEQYF
TRBJ2-1	TRBD2	TRBV7-9	.	TGTGCCAGCAGCGCCCCGACTAGCGGGGGAGCCTCGGGTGAGCAGTTCTTC	CASSAPTSGGASGEQFF
TRBJ2-7	.	TRBV5-1	.	TGCGCCAGCAGCTTGGCCGCCGACTACGAGCAGTACTTC	CASSLAADYEQYF